This T cell receptor (beta chain) is from a study of HIV-infected patients and healthy controls. The CDR3 is made up of 11 amino acids. Germline CDR1 is DFQATT and CDR2 is SNEGSKA (reference sequence). Trimming pared 8 bases from V and 4 bases from J, leaving 11 bases between. TCRdb redid the calling of the 5' RACE reads with MiXCR, one entry per CDR3 protein. Of tens of thousands of distinct CDR3 sequences listed, about a sixth are singletons. This clonotype was found many times. The chain combines TRBV20-1 with TRBJ2-5; D gene uncertain. This receptor was obtained from a human donor in good health. The sequencing input was CD4+ T cells from blood. The CDR3 spells CSWARAETQYF. In nucleotides, the CDR3 is TGCAGTTGGGCCCGGGCAGAGACCCAGTACTTC.